This T cell receptor beta chain was sequenced for a study of cytomegalovirus exposure and HLA in healthy donors. Study observations and caveats: An observed cluster of highly shared sequence variants was recorded as a likely sequencing artifact. CMV serostatus alone was available as immune exposure information. It was reported in a later analysis that an Asian-associated ancestry cluster showed fewer N-insertions than the roughly 670-donor mean.

Comment on this clone: The antigen remains unidentified.

PCR primers comprised 60 Vbeta and 13 Jbeta primers. Repertoires were generated with immunoSEQ multiplex PCR, while TCRdb's copy carries only in-frame clones and drops some. The sample holds about 200,000 clones, roughly 80% seen once. The donors comprised healthy bone marrow donors. The CDR3 runs to 13 residues. Per germline, CDR1 SNHLY and CDR2 FYNNEI. V shed 7 bases and J shed 6 bases, with 15 bases lying between them. This receptor was taken from a man aged 30-40 years in good health and CMV-seronegative. The J gene is TRBJ1-1, the V gene TRBV2; the D is unclear. The sample taken for sequencing was PBMCs. CDR3 bases: TGTGCCAGCAACCAGCTCTTCGGGGCTGAAGCTTTCTTT. Encoded protein: CASNQLFGAEAFF.